The 31 T cell receptor beta chains given below trace back to one sample, sequenced in a study of blood T cell repertoires in COVID-19. This table comes from immunoSEQ multiplex PCR, and its TCRdb copy is limited to in-frame clones, with some not included. The sample has about 55,000 clones, about four fifths seen once. The sequenced sample consisted of peripheral blood. These receptors originate from a human donor in a cohort sampled during active or convalescent COVID-19.

The rearrangement links TRBV24-1 to TRBJ2-3, with 9 bases lining up with TRBD1. CDR1 KGHDR and CDR2 SFDVKD come from the germline V gene. This CDR3 is 15 amino acids long. Losses at the gene ends were 3 bases for V and 4 bases for J; bases not matched to a gene: 4. In DNA, the CDR3 is TGTGCCACCAGTGATCCGGGACAGGGTTCAGATACGCAGTATTTT. It codes for CATSDPGQGSDTQYF.

J is TRBJ2-2 and V is TRBV9; 9 bases map to TRBD1. V lost 4 bases, J lost 3 bases, and 4 bases stayed unmatched. This CDR3 region has 15 residues. Germline assignment: CDR1 SGDLS and CDR2 YYNGEE. CDR3 DNA: TGTGCCAGCAGCAGGGACAGGGTTGACACCGGGGAGCTGTTTTTT. The encoded protein is CASSRDRVDTGELFF.

The CDR3 protein is CSVVSQTGAYGYTF. In nucleotides, the CDR3 is TGCAGCGTTGTCAGTCAAACAGGGGCCTATGGCTACACCTTC. The rearrangement joins TRBV29-1 to TRBJ1-2; 7 bases line up with TRBD1. Germline values: CDR1 SQVTM, CDR2 ANQGSEA. Trimming cost V 4 bases and J 4 bases; bases outside gene matches: 9. The CDR3 runs to 14 residues.

V and J are TRBV7-9 and TRBJ1-4, with 7 bases matching TRBD1. V trimming: 5 bases; J trimming: 7 bases; junction bases outside the gene matches: 10. The CDR3 totals 15 residues. Germline V gene sequence: CDR1 SEHNR, CDR2 FQNEAQ (reference sequence). The CDR3 nucleotides are TGTGCCAGCAGCGAGGGGACAGCCGGAGGTGAAAAACTGTTTTTT. Translation: CASSEGTAGGEKLFF.

The chain couples TRBV10-2 to TRBJ2-1, with D perhaps matching TRBD1 (6 bases). The CDR3 is 13 residues long. V was clipped by 10 bases and J by 8 bases, with 18 bases between them. Germline V gives CDR1 WSHSY, CDR2 SAAADI. As DNA, the CDR3 is TGCGCCATTACTAGGGGGAGCAGCCATGAGCAGTTCTTC. It encodes CAITRGSSHEQFF.

The V gene is TRBV6-5, the J gene TRBJ2-7, with a tentative D call TRBD1 (6 bases). Germline CDR1 reads MNHEY; CDR2 reads SVGAGI. This CDR3 is 12 amino acids long. CDR3 bases: TGTGCAGTTGGGGCAGGGGACTACGAGCAGTACTTC. Amino acid sequence: CAVGAGDYEQYF.

The gene calls are TRBV5-5 and TRBJ1-5; the D gene is possibly TRBD1 (5 bases). The V gene's germline CDR1 is SGHKS and CDR2 YYEKEE (reference sequence). The CDR3 consists of 14 residues. Trimming took off 3 bases at V and 6 bases at J, with 13 bases between the two ends. This CDR3 reads CASSYGGRGQPQHF. The CDR3 DNA sequence: TGTGCCAGCAGCTACGGGGGTCGAGGTCAGCCCCAGCATTTT.

This clone was seen a single time. This chain uses TRBV19 with TRBJ2-3, with 15 bases aligning to TRBD2. V was pared by 11 bases and J by 8 bases, with 26 bases of the junction left unmatched. Germline values: CDR1 LNHDA, CDR2 SQIVND (reference sequence). The CDR3 has 20 residues. The CDR3 reads CAVKTGTSGGPRRSDFTQYF. CDR3 nucleotide sequence: TGTGCCGTCAAGACAGGGACTAGCGGGGGGCCTCGGAGATCAGATTTTACGCAGTATTTT.

J is TRBJ2-7 and V is TRBV28; possible D gene TRBD2, 6 bases. V lost 4 bases and J 0 bases, leaving 22 bases between the germline ends. The CDR3 contains 18 residues. Germline V gives CDR1 MDHEN, CDR2 SYDVKM. Written as DNA, the CDR3 is TGTGCCAGCAGTTCGCCCCCATTCCCCGAGACTAGCTCCTACGAGCAGTACTTC. Its translation is CASSSPPFPETSSYEQYF.

This clone was seen only once. The V gene is TRBV19, the J gene TRBJ2-3, with 10 bases lining up with TRBD2. This CDR3 comprises 15 residues. J was trimmed by 1 base and V by 4 bases; bases with no gene match: 2. CDR1 is LNHDA and CDR2 is SQIVND in the germline V gene (reference sequence). The CDR3 nucleotides are TGTGCCAGTAGTACTAGCGGGGGAGGCACAGATACGCAGTATTTT. Amino acids: CASSTSGGGTDTQYF.

The rearrangement links TRBV6-2 or TRBV6-3 to TRBJ2-3, with 7 bases lining up with TRBD2. The germline gives CDR1 MNHEY, CDR2 SVGEGT. CDR3 length: 16 residues. Trimming took 2 bases from V and 6 from J; bases not matched to a gene: 11. CDR3 DNA: TGTGCCAGCAGTTACACGGCTAGCGGCGCAAAGGATACGCAGTATTTT. Amino acids: CASSYTASGAKDTQYF.

This clone was detected a few times. The rearrangement uses TRBV5-1 and TRBJ2-3, with TRBD2 identical over 9 bases. In germline, CDR1 is SGHRS, CDR2 YFSETQ. J was trimmed by 8 bases and V by 3 bases; bases with no gene match: 13. CDR3 length: 16 residues. For the CDR3, the DNA is TGCGCCAGCAGCTCGATTGCTAGCGGGGCCAGCGGTACGCAGTATTTT. Residues: CASSSIASGASGTQYF.

This chain uses TRBV6-1 with TRBJ1-1, with D hard to call. Germline values: CDR1 MNHNS, CDR2 SASEGT. This CDR3 spans 13 amino acids. V gave up 3 bases and J gave up 5 bases, with 10 bases separating them. The CDR3 here is CASSEGRRTEAFF. The CDR3 region has the DNA TGTGCCAGCAGTGAGGGTAGGAGGACTGAAGCTTTCTTT.

The gene calls are TRBV5-4 and TRBJ2-7; possible D gene TRBD1, 5 bases. Germline CDR1 is SGHNT and CDR2 is YYREEE (reference sequence). This CDR3 is built from 14 residues. Trimming removed 4 bases from V and 6 bases from J, with 17 bases in between. The CDR3 protein is CASSQATVPTEQYF. CDR3 sequence (DNA): TGTGCCAGCAGCCAAGCGACAGTCCCCACCGAGCAGTACTTC.

The genes are TRBV19 and TRBJ1-5; 7 positions agree with TRBD1. Germline V gene lookup returns CDR1 LNHDA and CDR2 SQIVND (reference sequence). The J segment lost 9 bases and the V segment lost 4 bases, leaving 3 bases of the junction unmatched. This CDR3 contains 12 residues. As DNA, the CDR3 is TGTGCCAGTAGTACAAGGACAGGGCCCCAGCATTTT. Protein: CASSTRTGPQHF.

J is TRBJ1-1 and V is TRBV7-3; no reliable D call. CDR1 is SGHTA and CDR2 is FQGTGA in the germline V gene. Trimming stripped 5 bases from V and 11 bases from J, with 21 bases between. This CDR3 is 14 amino acids long. The CDR3 DNA sequence: TGTGCCAGCAGCCCAACTACGACTTTAGATGACGCTTTCTTT. Protein sequence: CASSPTTTLDDAFF.

The rearrangement uses TRBV2 and TRBJ1-1; tentatively, D is TRBD1 (5 bases). The CDR3 spans 11 residues. Trimming cost V 4 bases and J 8 bases, with 8 bases left between them. The germline CDR1 and CDR2 sequences are SNHLY and FYNNEI. The CDR3 sequence: CASSVGAEAFF. CDR3 nucleotide sequence: TGTGCCAGCAGTGTAGGGGCAGAAGCTTTCTTT.

The CDR3 loop reads CASSPDRARVYGYTF. CDR3 sequence (DNA): TGTGCCAGCAGTCCAGACAGGGCCAGAGTCTATGGCTACACCTTC. This chain uses TRBV2 with TRBJ1-2; TRBD1 aligns across 7 bases. The junction had 10 bases not matched to a gene; V was cut back by 5 bases and J by 4 bases. The CDR3 is made up of 15 amino acids. The germline gives CDR1 SNHLY, CDR2 FYNNEI.

J is TRBJ2-2 and V is TRBV19; D call uncertain. Germline V gene lookup returns CDR1 LNHDA and CDR2 SQIVND (reference sequence). The CDR3 loop spans 15 amino acids. Trimming removed 2 bases at V and 1 base at J, with 8 bases between. The CDR3 DNA reads as TGTGCCAGTAGTATATCGGCAGGGAACACCGGGGAGCTGTTTTTT. This encodes CASSISAGNTGELFF.

V gene TRBV25-1 combines with J gene TRBJ1-5; 7 bases map to TRBD1. CDR3 length: 17 residues. Germline V gene sequence: CDR1 MGHDK, CDR2 SYGVNS. V lost 4 bases and J lost 3; bases outside the gene matches: 12. The CDR3 DNA reads TGTGCCAGCAGTGGAGAGGGACAGACCTCTGCCAATCAGCCCCAGCATTTT. Its translation: CASSGEGQTSANQPQHF.

V is TRBV19 and J is TRBJ1-6; 8 nucleotides line up with TRBD1. Losses at the gene ends were 3 bases for V and 10 bases for J; bases not matched to a gene: 5. This CDR3 comprises 14 residues. Germline values: CDR1 LNHDA, CDR2 SQIVND (reference sequence). The CDR3 spells CASSMQGAQSPLHF. In DNA form, the CDR3 reads TGTGCCAGTAGTATGCAGGGGGCTCAATCACCCCTCCACTTT.

V usage is TRBV11-1 and J usage is TRBJ1-1, with D possibly TRBD1 on 5 matching bases. The germline V gene encodes CDR1 SGHAT and CDR2 FQDESV (reference sequence). CDR3 length: 14 amino acids. V was cut by 1 base and J by 6 bases, with 12 bases left in between. CDR3 nucleotide sequence: TGTGCCAGCAGCTTAGGGGGTCCGGGGGCTGAAGCTTTCTTT. Its protein product is CASSLGGPGAEAFF. Full variable domain (rest looked up from reference TRBV11-1 and TRBJ1-1): EAEVAQSPRYKITEKSQAVAFWCDPISGHATLYWYRQILGQGPELLVQFQDESVVDDSQLPKDRFSAERLKGVDSTLKIQPAELGDSAMYLCASSLGGPGAEAFFGQGTRLTVV.

This clone was counted between two and nine times. V and J are TRBV5-6 and TRBJ1-2; D perhaps matches TRBD1 (5 bases). Trimming pared 0 bases from V and 8 bases from J, leaving 8 bases between. The length of the CDR3 is 12 residues. CDR1 is SGHDT, CDR2 YYEEEE, per germline. In nucleotides, the CDR3 is TGTGCCAGCAGCTTGGGCAGGGCGGGCTACACCTTC. Encoded protein: CASSLGRAGYTF.

The chain employs TRBV27 and TRBJ1-2; 8 bases are a match to TRBD1. Germline V gene lookup returns CDR1 MNHEY and CDR2 SMNVEV (reference sequence). The CDR3 spans 14 residues. Trimming at V came to 5 bases and at J to 7 bases, leaving 9 bases not matched to a gene. The CDR3 DNA reads as TGTGCCAGCAGTACCTTGACAGGGGCTCGTGGCTACACCTTC. It yields the protein CASSTLTGARGYTF.

This chain connects TRBV5-4 to TRBJ2-3; 8 nucleotides line up with TRBD2. Germline-derived CDR1 and CDR2 are SGHNT and YYREEE (reference sequence). The CDR3 is 15 amino acids. Losses at the gene ends were 5 bases for V and 1 base for J; bases not matched to a gene: 6. The CDR3 nucleotides read TGTGCCAGCAGAGCGAGCGGGGGTCGCACAGATACGCAGTATTTT. Protein product: CASRASGGRTDTQYF.

V usage is TRBV5-1 and J usage is TRBJ2-5, with TRBD2 identical over 11 bases. There are 16 residues in the CDR3. Germline V gene sequence: CDR1 SGHRS, CDR2 YFSETQ. The V and J ends lost 4 bases and 4 bases, in that order; junction bases with no gene match: 9. CDR3 DNA sequence: TGCGCCAGCAGCCTCGCTAGCGGGGGGCCGGGAGAGACCCAGTACTTC. Its protein product is CASSLASGGPGETQYF.

The rearrangement uses TRBV5-1 and TRBJ2-1, with D maybe TRBD2 (6 bases). The V and J ends lost 4 bases and 7 bases respectively, with 18 bases between them. The CDR3 covers 15 residues. Germline V gene data show CDR1 as SGHRS and CDR2 as YFSETQ. CDR3 bases: TGCGCCAGCAGCCAGCGACTAGAGGGGTCGAATGAGCAGTTCTTC. Translating gives CASSQRLEGSNEQFF.

The gene calls are TRBV6-6 and TRBJ2-7, with 9 bases identical to TRBD1. V gave up 10 bases and J gave up 5 bases; unmatched junction bases: 9. CDR1 is MNHNY, CDR2 SVGAGI, per germline (reference sequence). The CDR3 extends over 13 amino acids. CDR3 sequence (DNA): TGTGCCACCGAGGGACAGGGTATTGACGAGCAGTACTTC. It yields the protein CATEGQGIDEQYF.

This clone showed up just a few times. This chain links TRBV18 with TRBJ2-5, with TRBD1 as a possible D gene (5 bases). V was shortened by 3 bases and J by 0 bases, with 11 bases between the two germline ends. The CDR3 runs 15 residues. Per the germline V gene, CDR1 is KGHSH and CDR2 is LQKENI. For the CDR3, the DNA is TGTGCCAGCTCACCCGGCAGACAGTACCAAGAGACCCAGTACTTC. It is translated as CASSPGRQYQETQYF.

The chain recombines TRBV23-1 with TRBJ2-2; 10 nucleotides match TRBD1. TRBV23-1 is sorted into the ORF group, with uncertain function. CDR3 size: 18 residues. J lost 5 bases, V lost 1 base, and 10 bases had no gene match. CDR3 in DNA: TGCGCCAGCAGTCAATGGCCCCGGGACAGGGGAAGGACCGGGGAGCTGTTTTTT. It codes for CASSQWPRDRGRTGELFF.

The V and J genes are TRBV9 and TRBJ2-7; the match to TRBD2 covers 9 bases. This CDR3 comprises 15 residues. V shed 1 base, J shed 3 bases, and the junction held 5 bases outside the gene matches. Germline V gene data show CDR1 as SGDLS and CDR2 as YYNGEE. CDR3 region: CASSVTSGPGYEQYF. CDR3 sequence (DNA): TGTGCCAGCAGCGTAACTAGCGGGCCAGGCTACGAGCAGTACTTC.